This T cell receptor beta chain was obtained from a study of Ad26.COV2.S vaccination and SARS-CoV-2 variants. Germline CDR1 reads SEHNR; CDR2 reads FQNEAQ (reference sequence). V was clipped by 0 bases and J by 0 bases, with 6 bases between them. CDR3 length: 15 amino acids. TCRdb keeps only in-frame clones here, not all; method: immunoSEQ multiplex PCR. The table includes fewer than 900,000 clones, roughly nine tenths detected once. As to treatment: roughly 20 received Ad26.COV2.S at low or high dose, single or two shots; roughly 5 received placebo; per-sample allocation not given. Material that was analyzed had been drawn on day 63 after the first vaccine or placebo injection.

The sequences come from peripheral blood, collected in a trial of Ad26.COV2.S vaccine versus placebo. This TCR derives from a person aged 18 to 65 who received the Ad26.COV2.S COVID-19 vaccine or a placebo. The chain is built from TRBV7-9 and TRBJ2-1; no definite D call. The CDR3 reads CASSLAEHSYNEQFF. CDR3 sequence (DNA): TGTGCCAGCAGCTTAGCCGAGCACTCCTACAATGAGCAGTTCTTC. The full variable domain, with the rest looked up from reference TRBV7-9 and TRBJ2-1, is DTGVSQNPRHKITKRGQNVTFRCDPISEHNRLYWYRQTLGQGPEFLTYFQNEAQLEKSRLLSDRFSAERPKGSFSTLEIQRTEQGDSAMYLCASSLAEHSYNEQFFGPGTRLTVL.